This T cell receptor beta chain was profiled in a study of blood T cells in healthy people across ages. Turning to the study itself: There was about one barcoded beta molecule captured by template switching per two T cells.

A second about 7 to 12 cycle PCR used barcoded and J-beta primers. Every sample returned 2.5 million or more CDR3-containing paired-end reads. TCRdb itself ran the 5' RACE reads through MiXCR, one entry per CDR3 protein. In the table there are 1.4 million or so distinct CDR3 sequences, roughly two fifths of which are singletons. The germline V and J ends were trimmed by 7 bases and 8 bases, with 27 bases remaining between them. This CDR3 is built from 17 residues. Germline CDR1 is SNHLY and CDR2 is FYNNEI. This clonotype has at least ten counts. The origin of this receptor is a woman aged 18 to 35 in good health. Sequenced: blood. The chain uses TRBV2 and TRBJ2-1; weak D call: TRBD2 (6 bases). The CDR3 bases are TGTGCCAGCACCGCCCCGGGAGATCTACCAGGTGGCCATGAGCAGTTCTTC. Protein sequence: CASTAPGDLPGGHEQFF.